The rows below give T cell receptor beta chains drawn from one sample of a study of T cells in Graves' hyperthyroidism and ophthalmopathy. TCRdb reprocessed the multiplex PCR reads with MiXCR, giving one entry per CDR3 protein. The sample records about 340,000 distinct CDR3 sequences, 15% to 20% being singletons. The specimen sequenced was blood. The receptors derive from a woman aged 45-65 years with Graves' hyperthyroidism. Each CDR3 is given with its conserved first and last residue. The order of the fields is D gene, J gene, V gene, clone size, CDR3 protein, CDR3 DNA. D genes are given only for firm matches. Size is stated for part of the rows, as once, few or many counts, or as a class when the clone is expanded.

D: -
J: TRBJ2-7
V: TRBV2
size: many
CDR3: CASSGQVPEQYF
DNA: TGTGCCAGCAGTGGACAGGTGCCCGAGCAGTACTTC

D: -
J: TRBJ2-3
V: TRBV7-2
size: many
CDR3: CASSLGSVLAADTQYF
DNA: TGTGCCAGCAGCTTAGGGTCAGTGCTAGCTGCAGATACGCAGTATTTT

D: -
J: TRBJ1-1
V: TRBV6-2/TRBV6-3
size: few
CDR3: CASSRLAHSTEAFF
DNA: TGTGCCAGCAGCCGATTAGCCCACTCCACTGAAGCTTTCTTT

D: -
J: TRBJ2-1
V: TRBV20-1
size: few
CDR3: CSARDEPVEPLFF
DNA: TGCAGTGCTAGAGATGAGCCCGTGGAGCCACTGTTCTTC

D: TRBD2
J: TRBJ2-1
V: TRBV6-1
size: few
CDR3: CASSEGGGIVVTEQFF
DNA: TGTGCCAGCAGTGAAGGCGGGGGAATTGTTGTAACTGAGCAGTTCTTC

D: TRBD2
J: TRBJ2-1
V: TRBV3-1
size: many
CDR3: CASSQDHSGREQFF
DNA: TGTGCCAGCAGCCAAGATCACAGCGGGAGGGAGCAGTTCTTC

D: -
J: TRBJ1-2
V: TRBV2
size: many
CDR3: CASSGSVDSSGYTF
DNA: TGTGCCAGCAGTGGATCTGTAGACAGTTCCGGCTACACCTTC

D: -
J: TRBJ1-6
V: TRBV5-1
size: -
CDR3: CASNRDRNSPLHF
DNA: TGCGCCAGCAACAGGGACCGTAATTCACCCCTCCACTTT

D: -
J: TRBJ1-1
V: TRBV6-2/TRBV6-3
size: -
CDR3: CASSEIGKGTEAFF
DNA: TGTGCCAGCAGTGAGATCGGGAAGGGCACTGAAGCTTTCTTT

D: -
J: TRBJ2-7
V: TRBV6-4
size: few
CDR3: CASSDEAGSKEQYF
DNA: TGTGCCAGCAGTGATGAAGCGGGCAGCAAGGAGCAGTACTTC

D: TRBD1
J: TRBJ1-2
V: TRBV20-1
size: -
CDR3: CSAPGGVPIGYTF
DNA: TGCAGTGCTCCAGGGGGGGTCCCCATTGGCTACACCTTC

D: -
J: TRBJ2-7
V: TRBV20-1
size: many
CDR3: CSASSSTSSGHEQYF
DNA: TGCAGTGCTAGTTCTTCCACTAGCTCTGGGCACGAGCAGTACTTC

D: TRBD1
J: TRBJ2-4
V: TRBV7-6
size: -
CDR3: CASSLPGTGGKNIQYF
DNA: TGTGCCAGCAGCTTACCCGGGACAGGGGGTAAAAACATTCAGTACTTC

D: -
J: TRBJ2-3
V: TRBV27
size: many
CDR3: CASSSDPPPDTQYF
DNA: TGTGCCAGCAGTTCCGATCCCCCTCCAGATACGCAGTATTTT

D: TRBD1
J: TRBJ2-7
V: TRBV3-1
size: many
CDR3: CASSSRRTGRDEQYF
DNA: TGTGCCAGCAGCTCCCGGCGGACAGGGCGCGACGAGCAGTACTTC

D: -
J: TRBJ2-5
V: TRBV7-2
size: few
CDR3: CASSLEGGGGGGGTETQYF
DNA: TGTGCCAGCAGCTTAGAGGGGGGGGGGGGGGGGGGGGGGACGGAGACCCAGTACTTC

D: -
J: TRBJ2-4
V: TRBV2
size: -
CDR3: CTSRRAYLQNIQYF
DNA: TGTACCAGCAGGAGGGCTTACCTCCAAAACATTCAGTACTTC

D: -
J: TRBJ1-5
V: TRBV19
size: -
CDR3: CASNPGRSNQPQHF
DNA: TGTGCCAGCAACCCGGGCAGAAGCAATCAGCCCCAGCATTTT

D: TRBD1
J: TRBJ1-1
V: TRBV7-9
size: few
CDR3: CASSLGQPFTEAFF
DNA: TGTGCCAGCAGCTTGGGACAGCCATTCACTGAAGCTTTCTTT

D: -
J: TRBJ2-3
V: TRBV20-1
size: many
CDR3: CSAPMRTDTQYF
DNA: TGCAGTGCCCCTATGCGCACAGATACGCAGTATTTT

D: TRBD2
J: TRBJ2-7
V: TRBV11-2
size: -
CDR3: CASSLARGELPYEQYF
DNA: TGTGCCAGCAGCTTAGCACGGGGGGAGTTACCGTACGAGCAGTACTTC

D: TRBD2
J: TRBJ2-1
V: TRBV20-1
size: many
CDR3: CSQNSGRGYNEQFF
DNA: TGCAGTCAGAATAGCGGGAGGGGGTACAATGAGCAGTTCTTC

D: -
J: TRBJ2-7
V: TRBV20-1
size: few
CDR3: CSARPAGRGNEQYF
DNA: TGCAGTGCTAGGCCCGCGGGAAGGGGTAACGAGCAGTACTTC